The rows below give T cell receptor beta chains drawn from one sample of a study of cytomegalovirus exposure and HLA in healthy donors. Clones were read by immunoSEQ multiplex PCR, and TCRdb kept only the in-frame ones, dropping some. There are roughly 63,000 clones in the sample; more than 70% occur only once, and about 23% lies in the top ten. Sequenced: PBMCs. All receptors come from a man between 45 and 60 years old in good health and CMV-seropositive. Each CDR3 is given with its conserved first and last residue. A D gene is named only where the DNA matches it firmly. Clone size appears in some rows only: once, few, many, or a class for an expanded clone.

TRBD2,-,TRBJ2-7,TRBV7-9,CVSSFRLAGGGYEQYF,TGTGTCAGCAGCTTCCGACTAGCGGGAGGTGGGTACGAGCAGTACTTC
-,few,TRBJ2-3,TRBV6-5,CASIDRDVAYF,TGTGCCAGCATTGACCGGGATGTCGCGTATTTT
TRBD2,-,TRBJ2-5,TRBV13,CASSSGTSGRRETQYF,TGTGCCAGCAGCTCCGGAACTAGCGGGAGAAGGGAGACCCAGTACTTC
-,-,TRBJ1-2,TRBV21-1,CATGNLNVVGYTF,TGTGCCACCGGGAACCTAAACGTTGTTGGCTACACCTTC
TRBD1,-,TRBJ2-7,TRBV27,CASRAGTGNREQYF,TGTGCCAGCAGGGCCGGGACAGGTAATAGGGAGCAGTACTTC
TRBD1,-,TRBJ1-4,TRBV4-3,CASSQGSGQGNEKLFF,TGCGCCAGCAGCCAAGGTTCGGGACAGGGAAATGAAAAACTGTTTTTT
-,-,TRBJ1-1,TRBV7-9,CASTDMGPGNTEAFF,TGTGCCAGCACCGACATGGGGCCGGGGAACACTGAAGCTTTCTTT
-,-,TRBJ2-7,TRBV7-9,CASSPRGGSEQYF,TGTGCCAGCAGCCCACGCGGGGGCTCCGAGCAGTACTTC
-,-,TRBJ2-1,TRBV25-1,CASSDGGISYNEQFF,TGTGCCAGCAGTGATGGAGGGATCTCCTACAATGAGCAGTTCTTC
-,-,TRBJ2-1,TRBV5-1,CASSLDQGWFNEQFF,TGCGCCAGCAGCTTGGATCAGGGGTGGTTCAATGAGCAGTTCTTC
-,-,TRBJ2-1,TRBV13,CASSPLEQGRDEQFF,TGTGCCAGCAGCCCCCTCGAGCAGGGGCGGGATGAGCAGTTCTTC
TRBD2,-,TRBJ2-7,TRBV5-1,CASSLSTGGVSGTISYEQYF,TGCGCCAGCAGCTTGAGTACGGGAGGGGTTAGCGGGACCATCTCCTACGAGCAGTACTTC
TRBD1,-,TRBJ1-5,TRBV18,CASSPEDRGAGNQPQHF,TGTGCCAGCTCACCCGAGGACAGGGGCGCTGGCAATCAGCCCCAGCATTTT
TRBD2,-,TRBJ2-3,TRBV5-1,CASSHGLAGGTPITDTQYF,TGCGCCAGCAGCCATGGACTAGCGGGAGGCACTCCTATCACAGATACGCAGTATTTT
TRBD1,-,TRBJ1-4,TRBV5-1,CASSLGGTGAEKLFF,TGCGCCAGCAGCTTGGGGGGGACAGGAGCGGAAAAACTGTTTTTT
TRBD1,-,TRBJ2-1,TRBV5-4,CASTTRGQGQFF,TGTGCCAGCACCACCCGTGGACAGGGCCAGTTCTTC
-,-,TRBJ1-2,TRBV9,CASSVGTGIYGYTF,TGTGCCAGCAGCGTCGGAACAGGGATCTATGGCTACACCTTC
-,few,TRBJ1-5,TRBV27,CASSLRGQPQHF,TGTGCCAGCAGTTTACGGGGGCAGCCCCAGCATTTT
TRBD2,-,TRBJ2-1,TRBV7-9,CASSLTSGRSYNEQFF,TGTGCCAGCAGCTTAACTAGCGGGAGGTCCTACAATGAGCAGTTCTTC
-,-,TRBJ1-5,TRBV28,CASSLLGVSNQPQHF,TGTGCCAGCAGTTTATTAGGGGTTAGCAATCAGCCCCAGCATTTT
TRBD2,-,TRBJ2-7,TRBV5-4,CASSLDLAGGEQYF,TGTGCCAGCAGCTTGGATCTAGCGGGGGGAGAGCAGTACTTC
-,-,TRBJ1-5,TRBV4-1,CASSQDSTHNQPQHF,TGCGCCAGCAGCCAAGATTCCACACACAATCAGCCCCAGCATTTT
-,few,TRBJ2-5,TRBV19,CASSSTPRGRTETQYF,TGTGCCAGTAGTTCCACTCCCCGAGGGAGGACGGAGACCCAGTACTTC
TRBD2,-,TRBJ2-2,TRBV27,CASSLELAGGPVGELFF,TGTGCCAGCAGTTTGGAACTAGCGGGAGGGCCTGTCGGGGAGCTGTTTTTT
TRBD1,-,TRBJ1-6,TRBV6-5,CASRTGVGSPLHF,TGTGCCAGCAGGACAGGGGTGGGTTCACCCCTCCACTTT
TRBD1,-,TRBJ1-1,TRBV30,CAWIGDRAGTEAFF,TGTGCCTGGATTGGAGACAGGGCGGGAACTGAAGCTTTCTTT
TRBD2,-,TRBJ2-7,TRBV5-4,CASSLRKGGSYEQYF,TGTGCCAGCAGCCTCCGAAAGGGAGGGAGCTACGAGCAGTACTTC
TRBD1,-,TRBJ2-5,TRBV19,CASSRGTGTGRQETQYF,TGTGCCAGTAGTAGGGGGACCGGGACAGGCCGCCAAGAGACCCAGTACTTC
-,-,TRBJ1-5,TRBV6-6,CASSDSGNQPQHF,TGTGCCAGCAGCGACAGTGGAAATCAGCCCCAGCATTTT
-,-,TRBJ2-7,TRBV5-1,CASSLQGFTYEQYF,TGCGCCAGCAGCTTACAGGGTTTCACGTACGAGCAGTACTTC
-,-,TRBJ2-5,TRBV12-2,CASRFSGWVDETQYF,TGTGCAAGTCGCTTTAGCGGGTGGGTAGACGAGACCCAGTACTTC
-,-,TRBJ1-6,TRBV4-3,CASSQDLVYNSPLHF,TGCGCCAGCAGCCAAGATCTAGTTTATAATTCACCCCTCCACTTT
-,-,TRBJ1-2,TRBV7-8,CASSLGGQGYTF,TGTGCCAGCAGCTTAGGGGGGCAAGGCTACACCTTC
-,-,TRBJ2-5,TRBV7-9,CASSAETIRETQYF,TGTGCCAGCAGCGCCGAGACAATTCGGGAGACCCAGTACTTC
TRBD2,-,TRBJ2-3,TRBV7-9,CASSTSTSGGTDTQYF,TGTGCCAGCAGCACCTCGACTAGCGGGGGCACAGATACGCAGTATTTT
-,few,TRBJ2-5,TRBV7-8,CASSLARQGSQYF,TGTGCCAGCAGCTTAGCGCGTCAGGGCTCTCAGTACTTC
-,-,TRBJ1-5,TRBV6-5,CASSYQGFPLHF,TGTGCCAGCAGTTACCAGGGGTTCCCCTTGCATTTT
TRBD1,-,TRBJ1-4,TRBV13,CASSLGPGTANEKLFF,TGTGCCAGCAGCTTAGGGCCCGGGACAGCTAATGAAAAACTGTTTTTT
TRBD2,-,TRBJ2-7,TRBV10-1,CASSDRLAGASYEQYF,TGCGCCAGCAGTGACCGGCTAGCGGGAGCATCCTACGAGCAGTACTTC
TRBD2,-,TRBJ2-7,TRBV7-9,CASSLNGRGVEQYF,TGTGCCAGCAGCCTAAACGGTCGGGGGGTCGAGCAGTACTTC
TRBD1,-,TRBJ1-2,TRBV5-6,CASRFRDRGRGDYGYTF,TGTGCCAGCAGATTCCGGGACAGGGGGCGAGGGGACTATGGCTACACCTTC
TRBD2,-,TRBJ2-5,TRBV30,CASSRTSGKETQYF,TGTGCCTCGAGCAGGACTAGCGGGAAAGAGACCCAGTACTTC
TRBD1,-,TRBJ1-5,TRBV5-1,CASSSGQGEPPQHF,TGCGCCAGCAGCTCAGGACAGGGGGAACCGCCCCAGCATTTT
-,few,TRBJ1-5,TRBV18,CASSPTDSNQPQHF,TGTGCCAGCTCACCGACAGATAGCAATCAGCCCCAGCATTTT
TRBD2,-,TRBJ2-7,TRBV30,CAWSVAGGIYEQYF,TGTGCCTGGAGCGTTGCGGGAGGTATCTACGAGCAGTACTTC
-,-,TRBJ2-7,TRBV19,CASSIKPSPTYEQYF,TGTGCCAGTAGTATCAAGCCATCACCGACCTACGAGCAGTACTTC
-,-,TRBJ1-6,TRBV5-1,CASSLGQENSPLHF,TGCGCCAGCAGCTTGGGGCAGGAAAATTCACCCCTCCACTTT
-,few,TRBJ2-3,TRBV4-2,CASSQDQQVTDTQYF,TGTGCCAGCAGCCAAGACCAGCAGGTCACAGATACGCAGTATTTT
-,few,TRBJ2-1,TRBV7-9,CASRAAGSNNEQFF,TGTGCCAGCAGAGCCGCGGGGTCCAACAATGAGCAGTTCTTC
TRBD1,-,TRBJ1-5,TRBV11-2,CASSLGTGAYNQPQHF,TGTGCCAGCAGCTTAGGAACAGGGGCTTACAATCAGCCCCAGCATTTT
-,few,TRBJ2-7,TRBV4-2,CASSQDEGGGGREQYF,TGTGCCAGCAGCCAAGACGAGGGAGGGGGTGGGCGCGAGCAGTACTTC
-,-,TRBJ2-7,TRBV6-1,CASSGQYEQYF,TGTGCCAGCAGTGGCCAGTACGAGCAGTACTTC
TRBD1,-,TRBJ2-7,TRBV4-1,CASSPRQGSSYEQYF,TGCGCCAGCAGCCCTCGACAGGGGAGCTCCTACGAGCAGTACTTC
-,-,TRBJ2-2,TRBV9,CASSAQGYSTGELFF,TGTGCCAGCAGCGCCCAGGGATACAGCACCGGGGAGCTGTTTTTT
-,once,TRBJ1-3,TRBV9,CASSSGGSGNTIYF,TGTGCCAGCAGCTCGGGTGGCTCTGGAAACACCATATATTTT
TRBD2,few,TRBJ2-2,TRBV5-6,CASSPLAGGPGELFF,TGTGCCAGCAGCCCCCTAGCGGGGGGGCCGGGGGAGCTGTTTTTT
-,-,TRBJ2-1,TRBV9,CASSVAVGPYNEQFF,TGTGCCAGCAGCGTAGCGGTGGGCCCTTACAATGAGCAGTTCTTC
-,-,TRBJ2-7,TRBV5-4,CASSSLRDSQSYEQYF,TGTGCCAGCAGCTCCCTCCGGGACTCACAATCCTACGAGCAGTACTTC
-,-,TRBJ2-1,TRBV15,CATSITGEQFF,TGTGCCACCAGCATCACAGGGGAGCAGTTCTTC
TRBD1,-,TRBJ2-7,TRBV5-1,CASSLEGTGAYEQYF,TGCGCCAGCAGCTTGGAAGGGACAGGGGCCTACGAGCAGTACTTC